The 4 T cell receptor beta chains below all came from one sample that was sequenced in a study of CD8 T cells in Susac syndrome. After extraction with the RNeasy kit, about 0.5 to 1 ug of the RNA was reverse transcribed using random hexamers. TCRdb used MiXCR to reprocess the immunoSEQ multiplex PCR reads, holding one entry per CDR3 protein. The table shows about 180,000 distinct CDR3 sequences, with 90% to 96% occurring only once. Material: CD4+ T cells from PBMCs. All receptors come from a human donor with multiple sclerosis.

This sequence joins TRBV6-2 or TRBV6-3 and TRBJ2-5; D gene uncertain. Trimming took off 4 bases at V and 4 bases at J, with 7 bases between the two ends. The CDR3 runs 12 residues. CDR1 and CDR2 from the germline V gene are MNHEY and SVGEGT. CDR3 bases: TGTGCCAGCAGTTCGGACGTAGAGACCCAGTACTTC. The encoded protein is CASSSDVETQYF.

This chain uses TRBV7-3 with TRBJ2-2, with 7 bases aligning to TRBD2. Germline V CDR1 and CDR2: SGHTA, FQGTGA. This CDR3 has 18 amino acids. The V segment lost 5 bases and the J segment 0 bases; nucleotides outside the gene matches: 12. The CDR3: CASSRSLATPANTGELFF. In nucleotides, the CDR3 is TGTGCCAGCAGCCGATCACTAGCGACACCTGCGAACACCGGGGAGCTGTTTTTT.

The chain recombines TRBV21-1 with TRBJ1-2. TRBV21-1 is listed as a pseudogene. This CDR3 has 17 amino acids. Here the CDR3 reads CASSKAAGCEGSYGYTF. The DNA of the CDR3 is TGTGCCAGCAGCAAAGCGGCCGGCTGCGAGGGCTCCTATGGCTACACCTTC.

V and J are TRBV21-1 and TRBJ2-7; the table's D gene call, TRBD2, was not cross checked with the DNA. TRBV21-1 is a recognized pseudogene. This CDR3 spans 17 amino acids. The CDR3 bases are TGTGCCAGCAGGGCTAGTCCCTGGGGACAGGGGAGATTCGAGCAGTACTTC. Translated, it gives CASRASPWGQGRFEQYF.